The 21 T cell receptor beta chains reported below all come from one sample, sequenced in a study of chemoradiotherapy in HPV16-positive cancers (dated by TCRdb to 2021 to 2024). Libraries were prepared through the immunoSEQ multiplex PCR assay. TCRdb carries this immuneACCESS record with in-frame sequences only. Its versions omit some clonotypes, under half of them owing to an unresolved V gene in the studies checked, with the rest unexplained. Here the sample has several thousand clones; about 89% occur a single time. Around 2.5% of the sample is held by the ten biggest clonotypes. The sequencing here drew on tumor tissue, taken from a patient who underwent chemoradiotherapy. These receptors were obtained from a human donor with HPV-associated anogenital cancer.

This CDR3 reads CASSPGQVQETQYF. In nucleotides, the CDR3 is TGTGCCAGCAGTCCAGGACAGGTCCAAGAGACCCAGTACTTC. This chain joins TRBV7-2 and TRBJ2-5; 7 bases align to TRBD1. The CDR3 extends over 14 amino acids. CDR1 SGHTA and CDR2 FQGNSA come from the germline V gene. The V and J ends lost 6 bases and 1 base, in that order; junction bases with no gene match: 5.

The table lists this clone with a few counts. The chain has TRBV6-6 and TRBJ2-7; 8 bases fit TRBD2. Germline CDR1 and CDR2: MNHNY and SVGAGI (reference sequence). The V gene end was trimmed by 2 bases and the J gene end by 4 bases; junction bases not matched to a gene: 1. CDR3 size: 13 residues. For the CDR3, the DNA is TGTGCCAGCAGTTACGCGGGGGGTTACGAGCAGTACTTC. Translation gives CASSYAGGYEQYF.

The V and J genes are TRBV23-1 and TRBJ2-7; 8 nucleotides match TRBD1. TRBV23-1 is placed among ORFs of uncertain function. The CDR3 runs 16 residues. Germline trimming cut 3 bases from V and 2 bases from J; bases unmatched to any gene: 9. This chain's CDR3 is CASSHTTGVGAYEQYF. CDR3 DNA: TGCGCCAGCAGTCACACGACAGGGGTGGGGGCCTACGAGCAGTACTTC.

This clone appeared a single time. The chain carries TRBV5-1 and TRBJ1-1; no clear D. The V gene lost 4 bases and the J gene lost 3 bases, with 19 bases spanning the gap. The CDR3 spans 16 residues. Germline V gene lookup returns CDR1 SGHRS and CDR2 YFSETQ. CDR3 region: CASSTGWWGRDTEAFF. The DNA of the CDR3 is TGCGCCAGCAGCACCGGTTGGTGGGGAAGGGACACTGAAGCTTTCTTT. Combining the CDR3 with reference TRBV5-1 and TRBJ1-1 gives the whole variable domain KAGVTQTPRYLIKTRGQQVTLSCSPISGHRSVSWYQQTPGQGLQFLFEYFSETQRNKGNFPGRFSGRQFSNSRSEMNVSTLELGDSALYLCASSTGWWGRDTEAFFGQGTRLTVV.

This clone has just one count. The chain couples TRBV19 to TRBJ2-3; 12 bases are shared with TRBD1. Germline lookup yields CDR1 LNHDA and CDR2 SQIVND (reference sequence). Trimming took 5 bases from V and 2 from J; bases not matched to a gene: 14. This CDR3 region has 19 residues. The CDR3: CASSGAGTGGTPSTDTQYF. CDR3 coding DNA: TGTGCCAGTAGTGGCGCCGGGACAGGGGGCACCCCATCCACAGATACGCAGTATTTT.

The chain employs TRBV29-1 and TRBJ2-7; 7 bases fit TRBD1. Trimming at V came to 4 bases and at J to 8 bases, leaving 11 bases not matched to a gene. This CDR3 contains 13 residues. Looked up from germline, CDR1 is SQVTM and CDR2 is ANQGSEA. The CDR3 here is CSVGERQGEKQYF. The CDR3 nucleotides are TGCAGCGTTGGAGAGAGGCAGGGGGAAAAGCAGTACTTC.

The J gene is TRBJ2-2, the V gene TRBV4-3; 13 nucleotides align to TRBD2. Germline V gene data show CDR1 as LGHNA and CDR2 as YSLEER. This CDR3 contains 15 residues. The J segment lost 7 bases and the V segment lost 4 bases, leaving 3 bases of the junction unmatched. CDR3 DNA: TGCGCCAGCAGCCCCAGGACTAGCGGGAGCGGGGAGCTGTTTTTT. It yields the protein CASSPRTSGSGELFF.

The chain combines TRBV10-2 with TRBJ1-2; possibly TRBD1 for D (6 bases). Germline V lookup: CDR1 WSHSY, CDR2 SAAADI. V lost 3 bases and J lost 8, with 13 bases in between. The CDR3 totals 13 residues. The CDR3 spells CASSDTRGNGYTF. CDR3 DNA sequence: TGCGCCAGCAGTGACACCAGGGGAAACGGCTACACCTTC.

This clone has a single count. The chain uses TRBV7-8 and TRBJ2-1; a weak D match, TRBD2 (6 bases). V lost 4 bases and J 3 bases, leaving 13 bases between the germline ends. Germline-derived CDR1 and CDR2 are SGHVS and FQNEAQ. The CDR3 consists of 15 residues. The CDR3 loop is CASSWGERNYNEQFF. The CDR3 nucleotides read TGTGCCAGCAGCTGGGGGGAGCGAAACTACAATGAGCAGTTCTTC.

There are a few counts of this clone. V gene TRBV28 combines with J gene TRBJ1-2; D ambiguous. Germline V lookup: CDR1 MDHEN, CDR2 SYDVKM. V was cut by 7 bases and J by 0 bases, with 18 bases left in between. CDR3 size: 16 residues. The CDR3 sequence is CASNPMVQATNYGYTF. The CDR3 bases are TGTGCCAGCAACCCAATGGTCCAGGCAACTAACTATGGCTACACCTTC.

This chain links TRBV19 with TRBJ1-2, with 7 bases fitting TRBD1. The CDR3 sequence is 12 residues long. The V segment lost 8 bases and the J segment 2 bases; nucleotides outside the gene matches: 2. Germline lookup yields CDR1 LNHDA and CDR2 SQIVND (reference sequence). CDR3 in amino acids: CASETGNYGYTF. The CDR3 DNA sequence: TGTGCCAGTGAGACAGGGAACTATGGCTACACCTTC.

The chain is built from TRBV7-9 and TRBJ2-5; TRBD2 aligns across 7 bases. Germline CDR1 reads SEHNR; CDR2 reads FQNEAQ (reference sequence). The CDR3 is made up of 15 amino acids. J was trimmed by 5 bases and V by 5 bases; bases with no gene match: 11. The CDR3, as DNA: TGTGCCAGCAGCCCAGGTGAAAACGGGAGGGAGACCCAGTACTTC. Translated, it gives CASSPGENGRETQYF.

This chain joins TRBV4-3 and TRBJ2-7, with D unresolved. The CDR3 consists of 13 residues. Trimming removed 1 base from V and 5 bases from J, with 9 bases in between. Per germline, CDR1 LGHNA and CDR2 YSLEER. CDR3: CASSQAIYHEQYF. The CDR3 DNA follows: TGCGCCAGCAGCCAAGCCATCTACCACGAGCAGTACTTC.

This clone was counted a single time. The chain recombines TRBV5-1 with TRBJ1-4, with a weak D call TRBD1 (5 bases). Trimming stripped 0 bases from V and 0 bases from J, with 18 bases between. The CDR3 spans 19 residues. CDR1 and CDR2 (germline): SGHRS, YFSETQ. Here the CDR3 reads CASSLAKMAGRPTNEKLFF. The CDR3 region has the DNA TGCGCCAGCAGCTTGGCCAAGATGGCAGGGCGACCAACTAATGAAAAACTGTTTTTT. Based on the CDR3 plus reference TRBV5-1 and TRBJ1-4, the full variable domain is KAGVTQTPRYLIKTRGQQVTLSCSPISGHRSVSWYQQTPGQGLQFLFEYFSETQRNKGNFPGRFSGRQFSNSRSEMNVSTLELGDSALYLCASSLAKMAGRPTNEKLFFGSGTQLSVL.

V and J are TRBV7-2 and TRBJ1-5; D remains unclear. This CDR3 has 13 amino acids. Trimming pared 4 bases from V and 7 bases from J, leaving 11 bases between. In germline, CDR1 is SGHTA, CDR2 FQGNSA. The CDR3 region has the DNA TGTGCCAGCAGCTGGAAGGGAGGCCAGCCCCAGCATTTT. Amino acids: CASSWKGGQPQHF.

The CDR3 sequence: CASSFTNYGYTF. CDR3 DNA: TGTGCCAGCAGCTTTACCAACTATGGCTACACCTTC. This sequence joins TRBV7-9 and TRBJ1-2; no clear D gene. V was trimmed by 3 bases and J by 2 bases, leaving 4 bases between them. Germline V lookup: CDR1 SEHNR, CDR2 FQNEAQ (reference sequence). The CDR3 is made up of 12 amino acids.

The CDR3 DNA is TGTGCCAGCAGCCTCCTGGCTGGGGCTATAGGCACAGATACGCAGTATTTT. Amino acid sequence: CASSLLAGAIGTDTQYF. The genes are TRBV7-8 and TRBJ2-3; D is possibly TRBD1 (5 bases). Germline CDR1 reads SGHVS; CDR2 reads FQNEAQ. V lost 5 bases, J lost 1 base, and 19 bases lay in between. The CDR3 is made up of 17 amino acids.

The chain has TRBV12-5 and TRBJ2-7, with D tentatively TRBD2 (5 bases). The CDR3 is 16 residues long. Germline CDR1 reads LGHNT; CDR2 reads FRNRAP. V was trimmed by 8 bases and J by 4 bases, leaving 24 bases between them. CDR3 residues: CASSSSPRAGVYEQYF. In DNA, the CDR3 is TGTGCTAGTAGCTCCTCCCCGAGGGCAGGAGTATACGAGCAGTACTTC.

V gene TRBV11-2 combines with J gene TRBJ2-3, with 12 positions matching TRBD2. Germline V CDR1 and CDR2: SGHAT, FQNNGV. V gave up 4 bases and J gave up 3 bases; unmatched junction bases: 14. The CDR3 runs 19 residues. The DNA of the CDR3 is TGTGCCAGCAGCTCCACCCAGACCTCACTAGCGGGAGGAACAGATACGCAGTATTTT. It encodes CASSSTQTSLAGGTDTQYF.

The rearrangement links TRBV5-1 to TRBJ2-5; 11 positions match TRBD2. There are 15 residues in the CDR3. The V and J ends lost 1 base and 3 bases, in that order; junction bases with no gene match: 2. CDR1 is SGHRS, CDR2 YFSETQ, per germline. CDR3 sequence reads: CASSLLLAGEETQYF. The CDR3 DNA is TGCGCCAGCAGCTTGTTACTAGCGGGAGAAGAGACCCAGTACTTC.

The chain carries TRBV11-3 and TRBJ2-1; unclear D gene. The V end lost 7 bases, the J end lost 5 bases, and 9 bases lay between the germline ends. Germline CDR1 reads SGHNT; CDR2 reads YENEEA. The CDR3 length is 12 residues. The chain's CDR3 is CASTPDHNEQFF. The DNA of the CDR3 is TGTGCCAGCACCCCGGACCACAATGAGCAGTTCTTC.